A selection of T cell receptor beta chains follows, all from one sample in a study of blood T cell repertoires in COVID-19. The repertoire was sequenced with immunoSEQ multiplex PCR; TCRdb's copy has only in-frame clones and lacks some. The data show 310,000 or so clones, with 89% seen just once and over 8% held by the top ten. The sequenced sample consisted of PBMCs or T cells enriched from blood (not recorded which). The source of these receptors is a woman aged 40 to 50 who had recovered from COVID-19. Both conserved end residues are part of each CDR3. Fields, in order: V gene, CDR3 protein.

TRBV18,CASSEGQITTGANVLTF
TRBV7-9,CASNDGGYEQYF
TRBV5-4,CASSLDHRGGNEKLFF
TRBV6-5,CASSYSRGAGQPQHF
TRBV5-6,CASSLTTSGSSTDTQYF
TRBV7-2,CASSLPSSGGAWNEQFF
TRBV5-1,CASSAGDEGYTF
TRBV7-3,CASSLGPGSYNEQFF
TRBV10-1,CASSEGSAIYNEQFF
TRBV5-1,CASSLAHRDSSYNEQFF
TRBV3-1/TRBV3-2,CASSQEIAGVSEQYF
TRBV27,CASSLSGYLRGEQYF
TRBV29-1,CSTRRARDTQYF
TRBV6-5,CASSTFTEAFF
TRBV5-1,CASSLEPGQFYNEQFF
TRBV19,CARAQGNQPQHF
TRBV5-1,CASSLDGGNQPQHF
TRBV19,CASRSGARGEKLFF
TRBV5-3,CARRQGAGNTIYF
TRBV10-1,CASSEFGGGALNTQYF
TRBV7-2,CASSLGQGNQPQHF
TRBV30,CALARESAPNEKLFF
TRBV12-3/TRBV12-4,CASTPLDTIYF
TRBV27,CASSYLRGAHSEQFF
TRBV30,CAWSQFNTEAFF
TRBV2,CASSDKREGRGEQFF
TRBV27,CASSLGGRLATGELFF
TRBV12-3/TRBV12-4,CASSFGGADTQYF
TRBV2,CATRVSGSTDTQYF
TRBV7-9,CAAATGLNGYTF
TRBV7-6,CASSLRGWNTEAFF
TRBV11-3,CASSVWTGQRAKNIQYF
TRBV5-1,CASTQRAGTNTEAFF
TRBV9,CASSGTGEQFF
TRBV19,CASSISGGAGSETQYF
TRBV7-8,CASSITREVQETQYF
TRBV9,CASSVNLAGGSNEQFF
TRBV7-3,CASRFSGSSYNEQFF
TRBV7-2,CASSFKTGQAYEQYF
TRBV27,CASSPSGVWGYTF
TRBV19,CASSFDGQNSYEQYF
TRBV19,CAKRAGQGKETQYF
TRBV11-3,CASSFSGTSGLETQYF
TRBV5-4,CASSLETSGGPGDTQYF
TRBV9,CASSLRGQGAWYGYTF
TRBV9,CASSHERTGAGTEAFF